This TCR beta chain is drawn from a study of blood T cell repertoires in COVID-19. Study-wide background: Samples taken during acute and convalescent COVID-19 were collected in the United States, Italy and Spain.

As handled by the study authors: Estimation of nucleated cell counts was performed using reference gene primer amplification. Profiled with immunoSEQ multiplex PCR; TCRdb holds only in-frame clones, not every one. Clone size and the V and J calls come from that table; the DNA yielded D and trimming. The repertoire holds 410,000 or so clones, with 80% to 90% as singletons. Trimming removed 3 bases from V and 6 bases from J; junction bases left unmatched: 6. The germline CDR1 and CDR2 sequences are KGHSH and LQKENI. This CDR3 is 14 amino acids long. This clone was observed a single time. This receptor was identified in a woman aged 25 to 39 with active or convalescent COVID-19. Input material: peripheral blood. The chain uses TRBV18 and TRBJ2-7; 9 bases agree with TRBD1. The CDR3 DNA reads TGTGCCAGCTCACCTGGGACAGGGTTAAGCGAGCAGTACTTC. This codes for CASSPGTGLSEQYF.